These 9 T cell receptor beta chains were sequenced from one sample in a study of CD8 T cells in acute hepatitis C reinfection listed by TCRdb under 2021. Receptor libraries were prepared by the immunoSEQ multiplex PCR assay. TCRdb stores this immuneACCESS table with in-frame sequences only. Part of the clones is absent; in the studies checked, under half of the shortfall reflects unresolved V genes, and no reason is known for the rest. Counted in this sample were 38,000 or so clones; around nine tenths of them appeared once. The ten biggest clones cover 0.5% of the sample. The time point label on this specimen signifies: naive CD8 control sorted from an acute-time-point sample. Sequencing was performed on naive CD8+ T cells from PBMCs. This sample's cell subset or site label indicates: sorted total naive CD45RO-negative CD8+ T cells. All receptors come from a man younger than 40 with chronic hepatitis C.

The chain links TRBV9 to TRBJ1-5; weak D call: TRBD1 (6 bases). The CDR3 has 15 residues. Per the germline V gene, CDR1 is SGDLS and CDR2 is YYNGEE. The germline V and J ends were trimmed by 3 bases and 0 bases, with 10 bases remaining between them. This CDR3 reads CASSAQGNSNQPQHF. The CDR3 coding sequence is TGTGCCAGCAGCGCACAGGGAAATAGCAATCAGCCCCAGCATTTT.

DNA of the CDR3: TGTGCCAGCAGCTTACCGGGACTAGTCGACGAGCAGTACTTC. Its protein is CASSLPGLVDEQYF. The rearrangement links TRBV7-2 to TRBJ2-7, with 8 bases matching TRBD2. V shed 2 bases and J 5 bases; nucleotides not matched to a gene: 5. The CDR3 spans 14 residues. Germline V gives CDR1 SGHTA, CDR2 FQGNSA.

This chain uses TRBV7-9 with TRBJ2-3; perhaps TRBD2 as D (6 bases). The CDR3 has 16 amino acids. The V gene's germline CDR1 is SEHNR and CDR2 FQNEAQ (reference sequence). Trimming took off 5 bases at V and 6 bases at J, with 21 bases between the two ends. The CDR3 here is CASSPPRDSVGDTQYF. CDR3 nucleotide sequence: TGTGCCAGCAGCCCTCCCCGGGACTCAGTCGGCGATACGCAGTATTTT. Complete variable domain (other parts from reference TRBV7-9 and TRBJ2-3): DTGVSQNPRHKITKRGQNVTFRCDPISEHNRLYWYRQTLGQGPEFLTYFQNEAQLEKSRLLSDRFSAERPKGSFSTLEIQRTEQGDSAMYLCASSPPRDSVGDTQYFGPGTRLTVL.

The chain employs TRBV9 and TRBJ1-1, with D perhaps TRBD1 (5 bases). This CDR3 contains 13 residues. Looked up from germline, CDR1 is SGDLS and CDR2 is YYNGEE. Trimming took off 2 bases at V and 4 bases at J, with 9 bases between the two ends. CDR3 sequence reads: CASSVGGATEAFF. The CDR3 nucleotides are TGTGCCAGCAGCGTCGGTGGGGCCACTGAAGCTTTCTTT. The full variable domain, completed using reference TRBV9 and TRBJ1-1, is DSGVTQTPKHLITATGQRVTLRCSPRSGDLSVYWYQQSLDQGLQFLIQYYNGEERAKGNILERFSAQQFPDLHSELNLSSLELGDSALYFCASSVGGATEAFFGQGTRLTVV.

This chain links TRBV7-9 with TRBJ2-7; 11 positions agree with TRBD1. After removal of 3 bases from V and 2 bases from J, the junction contained 3 bases not matched to a gene. There are 15 residues in the CDR3. Germline V gene data show CDR1 as SEHNR and CDR2 as FQNEAQ (reference sequence). CDR3 nucleotide sequence: TGTGCCAGCAGCTTCCCGGGACAGGGGGCCTACGAGCAGTACTTC. This gives the protein CASSFPGQGAYEQYF.

The rearrangement uses TRBV5-1 and TRBJ2-5; TRBD1 or TRBD2 may be the D gene (5 bases each). Germline lookup yields CDR1 SGHRS and CDR2 YFSETQ. The ends were cut back, 5 bases at V and 2 bases at J, with 16 bases in the middle. The CDR3 is 15 residues long. CDR3 in DNA: TGCGCCAGCAGTCATTATGGGACGGGACAAGAGACCCAGTACTTC. Translated: CASSHYGTGQETQYF.

This chain joins TRBV4-3 and TRBJ1-2, with D hard to call. Germline values: CDR1 LGHNA, CDR2 YSLEER. Trimming left V 1 base short and J 4 bases short, with 13 bases between. The length of the CDR3 is 15 residues. Written as DNA, the CDR3 is TGCGCCAGCAGCCAAGGAGGGTGGGCAGGCTATGGCTACACCTTC. Encoded protein: CASSQGGWAGYGYTF.

V usage is TRBV9 and J usage is TRBJ2-7; 10 bases are a match to TRBD1. The CDR3 consists of 14 residues. The germline V gene has CDR1 SGDLS and CDR2 YYNGEE. V lost 4 bases and J lost 2; bases outside the gene matches: 3. The CDR3 loop reads CASSFGTGAYEQYF. CDR3 in DNA: TGTGCCAGCAGCTTCGGGACAGGGGCCTACGAGCAGTACTTC.

The rearrangement joins TRBV19 to TRBJ1-1; D ambiguous. V lost 3 bases and J lost 0, with 8 bases in between. The CDR3 has 14 residues. Germline V lookup: CDR1 LNHDA, CDR2 SQIVND (reference sequence). The CDR3 DNA reads TGTGCCAGTAGTATGCGGGTTTTGAACACTGAAGCTTTCTTT. It encodes CASSMRVLNTEAFF.